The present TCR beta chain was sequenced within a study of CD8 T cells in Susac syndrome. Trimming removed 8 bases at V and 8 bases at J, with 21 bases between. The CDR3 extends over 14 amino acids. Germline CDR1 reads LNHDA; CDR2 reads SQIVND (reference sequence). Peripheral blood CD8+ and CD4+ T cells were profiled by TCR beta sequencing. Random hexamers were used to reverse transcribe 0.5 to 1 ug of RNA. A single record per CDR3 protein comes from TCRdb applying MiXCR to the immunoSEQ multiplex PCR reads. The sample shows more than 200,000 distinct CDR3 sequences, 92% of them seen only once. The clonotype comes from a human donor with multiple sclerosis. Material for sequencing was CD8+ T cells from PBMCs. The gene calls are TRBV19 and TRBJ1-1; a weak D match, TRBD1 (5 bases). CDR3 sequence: CASGRGGGIEEAFF. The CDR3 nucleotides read TGTGCCAGTGGGCGGGGCGGGGGGATTGAAGAAGCTTTCTTT.